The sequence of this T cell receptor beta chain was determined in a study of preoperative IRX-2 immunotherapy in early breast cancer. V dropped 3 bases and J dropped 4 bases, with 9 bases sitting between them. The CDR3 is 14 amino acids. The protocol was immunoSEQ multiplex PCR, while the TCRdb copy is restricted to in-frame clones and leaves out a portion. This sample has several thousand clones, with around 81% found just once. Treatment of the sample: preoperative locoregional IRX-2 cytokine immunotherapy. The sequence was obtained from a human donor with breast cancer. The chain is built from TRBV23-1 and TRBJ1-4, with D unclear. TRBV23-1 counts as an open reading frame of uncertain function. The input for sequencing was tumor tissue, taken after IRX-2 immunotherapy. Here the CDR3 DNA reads TGCGCCAGCAGTCATGACGACTGTAATGAAAAACTGTTTTTT. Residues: CASSHDDCNEKLFF.